This T cell receptor beta chain derives from a study of T cells in Graves' hyperthyroidism and ophthalmopathy. Whole-study results and caveats: Among clonotypes expanded in thyroid above 0.001, most were also found in blood.

Note on this clonotype: Its antigen is unidentified.

RNA transcripts were the template for amplifying TCR beta CDR3 regions. First-round RT-PCR with HTBI primers amplified the TCR CDR3 region. A single record per CDR3 protein comes from TCRdb applying MiXCR to the multiplex PCR reads. The repertoire consists of approximately 640,000 distinct CDR3 sequences, with 40% to 55% occurring once and the leading ten covering under 8%. The sample was peripheral blood or thyroid tissue (not recorded which). The clonotype comes from an adult man with Graves' disease, either hyperthyroidism or ophthalmopathy (not recorded which).

In DNA, the CDR3 is TGTGCCAGTACCGACGGGAGACGGATTGAAAAACTGTTTTTT. Its translation is CASTDGRRIEKLFF. The chain carries TRBV19 and TRBJ1-4, with D hard to call. CDR1 LNHDA and CDR2 SQIVND come from the germline V gene (reference sequence). V lost 7 bases to trimming and J lost 7 bases, with 16 bases between them. The CDR3 is 14 residues long.